This T cell receptor (beta chain) was sequenced during a study of vaccination and CD4 T cells after COVID-19. Study-level information: Researchers treated control cultures with a CEFX pool, an HIV-1 Nef pool, or no peptide.

Study-level findings and limits: Going from approximately 21 to 38, median SARS-CoV-2-reactive clonotypes did not rise significantly.

Time point reported: late sampling 161 to 241 days after vaccination in three convalescent patients. Treatment of the sample: approximately 9-day PBMC culture with coronavirus spike peptide pools or control peptides (ViraFEST assay). Positive PCR tests were logged from March through December 2020, ahead of US Alpha, Beta and Delta variants. PBMCs were cultured at around 2 million per well with approximately 9.9 IU/ml IL-2 and around 10 ug/ml peptide pools. On this clonotype itself: Antigen unknown.

Cultured CD4+ T-cell DNA underwent Oncomine TCR Beta short-read sequencing. In TCRdb, the PCR reads were re-called with MiXCR into one record per CDR3 protein. The table includes about 23,000 distinct CDR3 sequences, about 40% detected once. The germline V gene has CDR1 DFQATT and CDR2 SNEGSKA (reference sequence). This CDR3 has 13 residues. V gave up 3 bases and J gave up 5 bases; unmatched junction bases: 4. The origin of this receptor is a human donor who had recovered from COVID-19. V is TRBV20-1 and J is TRBJ1-2, with 9 bases fitting TRBD1. Here the sequenced sample was CD4+ T cells from blood, cultured in vitro, taken about 7 months after SARS-CoV-2 vaccination. The CDR3 here is CSARSGTGYGYTF. In nucleotides, the CDR3 is TGCAGTGCTAGGTCCGGGACAGGGTATGGCTACACCTTC.